The 32 T cell receptor beta chains below come from one sample, sequenced in a study of cytomegalovirus exposure and HLA in healthy donors. PCR was performed using 60 Vbeta and 13 Jbeta primers. Clones were read by immunoSEQ multiplex PCR, and TCRdb kept only the in-frame ones, dropping some. The data show 160,000 or so clones, 60% to 80% seen once. The sequencing sample was made of PBMCs. These receptors all stem from a middle-aged man in good health and CMV-seropositive.

The rearrangement uses TRBV28 and TRBJ2-7, with a tentative D call TRBD1 (6 bases). Germline lookup yields CDR1 MDHEN and CDR2 SYDVKM. This CDR3 comprises 11 residues. Trimming cost V 11 bases and J 2 bases, with 10 bases left between them. The CDR3 region has the DNA TGTGCCTTAGGGGGAGCCTACGAGCAGTACTTC. It encodes CALGGAYEQYF.

The chain has TRBV11-2 and TRBJ2-5; 13 bases are shared with TRBD2. The V gene end was trimmed by 2 bases and the J gene end by 1 base; junction bases not matched to a gene: 10. The CDR3 runs 19 residues. Germline V lookup: CDR1 SGHAT, CDR2 FQNNGV. The CDR3 spells CASSLLPRGLAGIQETQYF. CDR3 sequence (DNA): TGTGCCAGCAGCTTACTTCCGCGGGGACTAGCGGGAATCCAAGAGACCCAGTACTTC.

This chain uses TRBV4-2 with TRBJ2-5, with 13 bases fitting TRBD2. This CDR3 has 17 amino acids. V shed 0 bases and J 3 bases; nucleotides not matched to a gene: 4. Germline V CDR1 and CDR2: LGHNA, YNFKEQ. CDR3 loop: CASSQDRTSGREETQYF. The CDR3 DNA reads as TGTGCCAGCAGCCAAGACCGGACTAGCGGGAGAGAAGAGACCCAGTACTTC.

As concerns this clone: The same CDR3 can be traced to other DNA sequences in this sample. The CDR3 region is CASSLGGRGSYNEQFF. CDR3 coding DNA: TGTGCCAGCAGCTTGGGAGGGAGGGGATCCTACAATGAGCAGTTCTTC. The chain employs TRBV5-4 and TRBJ2-1; 7 bases are a match to TRBD2. Per the germline V gene, CDR1 is SGHNT and CDR2 is YYREEE (reference sequence). Unmatched junction bases numbered 4, after V lost 0 bases and J lost 1 base. The length of the CDR3 is 16 residues.

V is TRBV5-6 and J is TRBJ1-5, with 8 bases fitting TRBD1. In germline, CDR1 is SGHDT, CDR2 YYEEEE. The CDR3 loop spans 15 amino acids. Trimming cost V 1 base and J 3 bases; bases outside gene matches: 3. Written as DNA, the CDR3 is TGTGCCAGCAGCTTGTCAGGGGGCTACAATCAGCCCCAGCATTTT. It encodes CASSLSGGYNQPQHF.

J is TRBJ2-4 and V is TRBV6-5; tentatively, D is TRBD1 (6 bases). V was clipped by 6 bases and J by 2 bases, with 14 bases between them. The CDR3 has 15 residues. CDR1 is MNHEY, CDR2 SVGAGI, per germline. CDR3 sequence: CASSPGGATKNIQYF. The CDR3 DNA reads as TGTGCCAGCAGCCCTGGGGGCGCGACCAAAAACATTCAGTACTTC.

J is TRBJ2-3 and V is TRBV7-9; D not resolved. Germline-derived CDR1 and CDR2 are SEHNR and FQNEAQ (reference sequence). Trimming pared 5 bases from V and 6 bases from J, leaving 12 bases between. This CDR3 is 13 amino acids long. The CDR3 reads CASSPPSSDTQYF. As DNA, the CDR3 is TGTGCCAGCAGCCCCCCAAGCTCTGATACGCAGTATTTT.

The chain links TRBV15 to TRBJ2-1; 8 bases match TRBD2. The CDR3 is made up of 13 amino acids. Trimming at V came to 6 bases and at J to 4 bases, leaving 2 bases not matched to a gene. Per the germline V gene, CDR1 is LNHNV and CDR2 is YYDKDF (reference sequence). The CDR3 bases are TGTGCCACCAGGACTAGCGCTTACAATGAGCAGTTCTTC. It yields the protein CATRTSAYNEQFF.

The V and J genes are TRBV5-1 and TRBJ2-5; 8 bases line up with TRBD2. This CDR3 spans 17 amino acids. Germline values: CDR1 SGHRS, CDR2 YFSETQ. V was clipped by 1 base and J by 0 bases; unmatched bases: 8. The chain's CDR3 is CASSLWSSGSNQETQYF. The CDR3 bases are TGCGCCAGCAGCTTGTGGTCCAGCGGGAGTAACCAAGAGACCCAGTACTTC.

The gene calls are TRBV5-1 and TRBJ2-5, with 7 bases that match TRBD1. V shed 0 bases and J 5 bases; nucleotides not matched to a gene: 4. CDR3 length: 14 residues. Germline CDR1 is SGHRS and CDR2 is YFSETQ. The CDR3 nucleotides are TGCGCCAGCAGCTTGGAAGGGGGCGGGGAGACCCAGTACTTC. Its translation: CASSLEGGGETQYF.

This clone was counted between two and nine times. Here the CDR3 reads CASSYSRGREQYF. The CDR3 DNA reads as TGTGCCAGCAGTTACTCGAGGGGGCGAGAGCAGTACTTC. V gene TRBV6-5 combines with J gene TRBJ2-7, with 7 bases lining up with TRBD1. V shed 0 bases and J 7 bases; nucleotides not matched to a gene: 3. Per the germline V gene, CDR1 is MNHEY and CDR2 is SVGAGI. The CDR3 spans 13 residues.

The V call is TRBV5-6, the J call TRBJ2-7; D might be TRBD2 (5 bases). CDR1 and CDR2 from the germline V gene are SGHDT and YYEEEE. V dropped 4 bases and J dropped 7 bases, with 24 bases sitting between them. The CDR3 totals 16 residues. The CDR3, as DNA: TGTGCCAGCAGCCATAGACTACCTTCCTTGGGCGGAGAGCAGTACTTC. It is translated as CASSHRLPSLGGEQYF. The variable domain in full, completed from reference TRBV5-6 and TRBJ2-7, reads DAGVTQSPTHLIKTRGQQVTLRCSPKSGHDTVSWYQQALGQGPQFIFQYYEEEERQRGNFPDRFSGHQFPNYSSELNVNALLLGDSALYLCASSHRLPSLGGEQYFGPGTRLTVT.

CDR3 in amino acids: CASSPGTSGRDEQFF. CDR3 nucleotide sequence: TGTGCCAGCAGCCCCGGGACTAGCGGGAGGGATGAGCAGTTCTTC. The rearrangement joins TRBV9 to TRBJ2-1; 16 bases fit TRBD2. Germline CDR1 and CDR2: SGDLS and YYNGEE. The CDR3 runs to 15 residues. After removal of 4 bases from V and 8 bases from J, the junction contained 3 bases not matched to a gene.

The V and J genes are TRBV6-5 and TRBJ1-1; 8 positions agree with TRBD1. Losses at the gene ends were 5 bases for V and 4 bases for J; bases not matched to a gene: 3. The germline CDR1 and CDR2 sequences are MNHEY and SVGAGI. The CDR3 contains 13 residues. The CDR3 DNA follows: TGTGCCAGCAGTCTCGACAGGGGCACTGAAGCTTTCTTT. It specifies CASSLDRGTEAFF.

The V gene is TRBV6-5, the J gene TRBJ2-7; 11 bases are shared with TRBD1. This CDR3 is 16 amino acids long. Germline loops: CDR1 MNHEY, CDR2 SVGAGI. After removal of 0 bases from V and 3 bases from J, the junction contained 4 bases not matched to a gene. The CDR3 coding sequence is TGTGCCAGCAGTTACTCCTCCGGGACAGGGGGCTACGAGCAGTACTTC. This translates into CASSYSSGTGGYEQYF.

This clone is a singleton in its sample. The chain uses TRBV7-9 and TRBJ2-2, with 7 bases lining up with TRBD1. This CDR3 comprises 16 residues. CDR1 is SEHNR and CDR2 is FQNEAQ in the germline V gene (reference sequence). The junction had 11 bases not matched to a gene; V was cut back by 5 bases and J by 5 bases. The CDR3 sequence: CASSHNPGTETGELFF. The CDR3 bases are TGTGCCAGCAGCCATAACCCCGGGACAGAAACCGGGGAGCTGTTTTTT.

The chain combines TRBV7-9 with TRBJ1-2; 8 nucleotides agree with TRBD1. With 3 bases clipped from V and 5 bases from J, the junction kept 5 bases outside the gene matches. Germline CDR1 reads SEHNR; CDR2 reads FQNEAQ (reference sequence). The CDR3 consists of 14 residues. The CDR3 sequence is CASSFPGGAYGYTF. The CDR3 DNA follows: TGTGCCAGCAGCTTCCCAGGGGGCGCGTATGGCTACACCTTC.

The V and J genes are TRBV5-1 and TRBJ2-2; D uncertain. With 1 base removed from V and 3 bases from J, the gap between germline ends came to 4 bases. This CDR3 contains 13 residues. Per the germline V gene, CDR1 is SGHRS and CDR2 is YFSETQ. CDR3 nucleotide sequence: TGCGCCAGCAGCTTGTCTCACACCGGGGAGCTGTTTTTT. Translated: CASSLSHTGELFF.

The chain has TRBV19 and TRBJ1-4; D remains unclear. CDR1 LNHDA and CDR2 SQIVND come from the germline V gene (reference sequence). This CDR3 has 11 amino acids. V was cut by 3 bases and J by 8 bases, with 4 bases left in between. CDR3 DNA: TGTGCCAGTAGTATGGGCGAAAAACTGTTTTTT. Protein: CASSMGEKLFF.

The genes are TRBV7-3 and TRBJ2-3; unclear D gene. This CDR3 has 13 amino acids. Trimming removed 3 bases at V and 4 bases at J, with 8 bases between. Germline assignment: CDR1 SGHTA and CDR2 FQGTGA. The CDR3 nucleotides are TGTGCCAGCAGCTTCTCAGGCCCAGATACGCAGTATTTT. Translated: CASSFSGPDTQYF.

The CDR3 spells CASSVADSNYGYTF. The CDR3 DNA sequence: TGTGCCAGCAGCGTAGCGGACTCTAACTATGGCTACACCTTC. The gene calls are TRBV9 and TRBJ1-2; D call uncertain. The CDR3 has 14 amino acids. Germline values: CDR1 SGDLS, CDR2 YYNGEE. Trimming shortened V by 0 bases and J by 0 bases, and 6 bases separated the two germline ends.

J is TRBJ2-3 and V is TRBV21-1; the listed D gene, TRBD2, was not tested against the DNA. TRBV21-1 is reported as a pseudogene. This CDR3 spans 16 amino acids. This chain's CDR3 is CASPQCSGRAGDTQYF. The CDR3 DNA is TGTGCCAGCCCGCAATGTAGCGGGAGGGCCGGAGATACGCAGTATTTT.

The chain has TRBV7-2 and TRBJ2-7, with a possible D match to TRBD2 (6 bases). The germline gives CDR1 SGHTA, CDR2 FQGNSA. V was clipped by 4 bases and J by 1 base, with 11 bases between them. CDR3 size: 14 residues. CDR3 protein: CASSSSGFSYEQYF. Here the CDR3 DNA reads TGTGCCAGCAGCTCCAGCGGGTTTTCCTACGAGCAGTACTTC. The variable domain in full, completed from reference TRBV7-2 and TRBJ2-7, reads GAGVSQSPSNKVTEKGKDVELRCDPISGHTALYWYRQSLGQGLEFLIYFQGNSAPDKSGLPSDRFSAERTGGSVSTLTIQRTQQEDSAVYLCASSSSGFSYEQYFGPGTRLTVT.

The CDR3 DNA reads as TGCGCCAGCAGTGGAGGACAGGGAGGGACCGGGGAGCTGTTTTTT. This translates into CASSGGQGGTGELFF. The gene calls are TRBV10-1 and TRBJ2-2, with D maybe TRBD1 (8 bases). The CDR3 has 15 residues. Looked up from germline, CDR1 is WNHNN and CDR2 is SYGVQD (reference sequence). Trimming took off 4 bases at V and 5 bases at J, with 14 bases between the two ends.

The genes are TRBV23-1 and TRBJ2-5; TRBD1 agrees at 7 bases. TRBV23-1 is known as an ORF, though its function is uncertain. Trimming at V came to 3 bases and at J to 4 bases, leaving 11 bases not matched to a gene. The CDR3 extends over 16 amino acids. CDR3 nucleotides: TGCGCCAGCAGTCATTGTACGGGCAGGGGGAGAGAGACCCAGTACTTC. It is translated as CASSHCTGRGRETQYF.

The chain employs TRBV19 and TRBJ1-1; TRBD1 matches 7 bases. Germline lookup yields CDR1 LNHDA and CDR2 SQIVND (reference sequence). The CDR3 is made up of 13 amino acids. V lost 5 bases, J lost 5 bases, and 5 bases stayed unmatched. The CDR3 DNA is TGTGCCAGTAGTGTTACAGGGGCTACTGAAGCTTTCTTT. It codes for CASSVTGATEAFF. The full variable domain, with the rest looked up from reference TRBV19 and TRBJ1-1, is DGGITQSPKYLFRKEGQNVTLSCEQNLNHDAMYWYRQDPGQGLRLIYYSQIVNDFQKGDIAEGYSVSREKKESFPLTVTSAQKNPTAFYLCASSVTGATEAFFGQGTRLTVV.

This clone was observed a handful of times. This sample includes further DNA sequences coding for the same CDR3. The V gene is TRBV28, the J gene TRBJ2-7; D unclear. Germline lookup yields CDR1 MDHEN and CDR2 SYDVKM. Trimming removed 4 bases at V and 3 bases at J, with 4 bases between. This CDR3 has 11 amino acids. CDR3 amino acids: CASSSNYEQYF. The CDR3, as DNA: TGTGCCAGCAGTTCAAACTACGAGCAGTACTTC.

The gene calls are TRBV11-3 and TRBJ2-1; 13 bases are shared with TRBD2. Per germline, CDR1 SGHNT and CDR2 YENEEA. Trimming took 5 bases from V and 10 from J; bases not matched to a gene: 11. The CDR3 has 16 residues. The CDR3 nucleotides read TGTGCCAGCAGCGTATCTTGGACTAGCGGGAGAAGGGAGCAGTTCTTC. Protein product: CASSVSWTSGRREQFF.

V gene TRBV7-3 combines with J gene TRBJ2-1; TRBD2 might be the D (5 bases). The CDR3 sequence is 15 residues long. Trimming shortened V by 5 bases and J by 0 bases, and 11 bases separated the two germline ends. CDR1 is SGHTA and CDR2 is FQGTGA in the germline V gene. CDR3: CASSAEGSSYNEQFF. The CDR3 DNA sequence: TGTGCCAGCAGCGCCGAAGGGAGCTCCTACAATGAGCAGTTCTTC.

This chain links TRBV7-9 with TRBJ1-4; the D gene is possibly TRBD1 (6 bases). Germline CDR1 and CDR2: SEHNR and FQNEAQ (reference sequence). V lost 4 bases to trimming and J lost 0 bases, with 9 bases between them. This CDR3 is 15 amino acids long. CDR3 in DNA: TGTGCCAGCAGCTCTAACAGGGCAACTAATGAAAAACTGTTTTTT. This sequence encodes CASSSNRATNEKLFF.

The chain is built from TRBV5-1 and TRBJ1-3; D is possibly TRBD1 (6 bases). Germline V CDR1 and CDR2: SGHRS, YFSETQ. The V gene lost 4 bases and the J gene lost 0 bases, with 14 bases spanning the gap. The CDR3 is made up of 16 amino acids. The CDR3 sequence is CASSGKGQSSGNTIYF. Here the CDR3 DNA reads TGCGCCAGCAGCGGGAAGGGACAAAGCTCTGGAAACACCATATATTTT. The full variable domain, in which reference TRBV5-1 and TRBJ1-3 provide the parts outside the CDR3, is KAGVTQTPRYLIKTRGQQVTLSCSPISGHRSVSWYQQTPGQGLQFLFEYFSETQRNKGNFPGRFSGRQFSNSRSEMNVSTLELGDSALYLCASSGKGQSSGNTIYFGEGSWLTVV.

This chain connects TRBV5-8 to TRBJ2-7, with D possibly TRBD1 on 5 matching bases. V shed 1 base and J shed 2 bases, with 7 bases lying between them. Germline CDR1 and CDR2: SGHTS and YDEGEE. The CDR3 has 13 amino acids. CDR3 sequence reads: CASSLWGTYEQYF. CDR3 bases: TGTGCCAGCAGCTTGTGGGGCACCTACGAGCAGTACTTC. Supplemented by reference TRBV5-8 and TRBJ2-7, the full variable domain reads EAGVTQSPTHLIKTRGQQATLRCSPISGHTSVYWYQQALGLGLQFLLWYDEGEERNRGNFPPRFSGRQFPNYSSELNVNALELEDSALYLCASSLWGTYEQYFGPGTRLTVT.